This TCR beta chain is drawn from a study of shared clonotypes between healthy human individuals. Across the whole study: CD8 memory received one plate per donor, CD8 naive two, CD4 memory three and CD4 naive three.

This CDR3 is 16 amino acids long. Germline loops: CDR1 SGHNT, CDR2 YENEEA. The trim removed 3 bases at V and 8 bases at J, leaving 7 bases unmatched. Broader study findings: The naive CD4 repertoires of several donors were compared, and roughly 5% of clonotypes were shared. Researchers found naive subsets generally carried larger estimated richness than memory subsets.

Note on this clone: The antigen is undetermined.

CD45RA+ naive and CD45RA-negative memory subsets were separated from CD4+ cells. Method: immunoSEQ multiplex PCR; TCRdb's copy keeps in-frame clones and lacks some. This sample carries millions of clones, 85% to 95% of them seen once, and the ten largest clones take around 0.13%. The sequencing input was naive CD4+ T cells sorted from blood. The sample's subset: CD45RA+ positively selected. The clonotype was recovered from a young man in good health. V is TRBV11-3 and J is TRBJ2-1, with 13 bases identical to TRBD2. This chain's CDR3 is CASSFMGTSGVDEQFF. The CDR3 DNA follows: TGTGCCAGCAGCTTTATGGGGACTAGCGGGGTGGATGAGCAGTTCTTC.